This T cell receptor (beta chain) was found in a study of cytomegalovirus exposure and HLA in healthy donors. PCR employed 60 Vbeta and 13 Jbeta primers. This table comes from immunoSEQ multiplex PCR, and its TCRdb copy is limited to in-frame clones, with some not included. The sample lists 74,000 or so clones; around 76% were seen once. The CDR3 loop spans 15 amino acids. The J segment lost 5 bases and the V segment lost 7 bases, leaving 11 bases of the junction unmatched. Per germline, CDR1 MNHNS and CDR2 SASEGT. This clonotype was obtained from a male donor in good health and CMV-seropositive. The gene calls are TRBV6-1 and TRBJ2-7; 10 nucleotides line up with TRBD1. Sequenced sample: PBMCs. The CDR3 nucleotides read TGTGCCAGCATGGGTGTAGGGACAGGGGAACACGAGCAGTACTTC. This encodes CASMGVGTGEHEQYF.